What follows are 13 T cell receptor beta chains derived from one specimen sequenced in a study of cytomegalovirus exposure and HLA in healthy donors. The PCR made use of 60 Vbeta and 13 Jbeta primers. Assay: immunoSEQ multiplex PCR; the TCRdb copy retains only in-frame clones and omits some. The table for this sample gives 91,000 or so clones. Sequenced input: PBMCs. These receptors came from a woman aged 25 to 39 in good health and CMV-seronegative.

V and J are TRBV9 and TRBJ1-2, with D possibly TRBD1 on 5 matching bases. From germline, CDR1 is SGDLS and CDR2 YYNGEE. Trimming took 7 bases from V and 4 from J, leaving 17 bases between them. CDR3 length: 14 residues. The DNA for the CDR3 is TGTGCCAGCGCCGTAGGGAGGGGCGGCTATGGCTACACCTTC. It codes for CASAVGRGGYGYTF.

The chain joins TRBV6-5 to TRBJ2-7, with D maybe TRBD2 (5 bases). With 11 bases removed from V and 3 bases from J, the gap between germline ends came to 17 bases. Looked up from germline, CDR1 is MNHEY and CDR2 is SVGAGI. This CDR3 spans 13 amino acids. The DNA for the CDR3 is TGTGCCGCCAAGAGGGCCCGTTTCTACGAGCAGTACTTC. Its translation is CAAKRARFYEQYF.

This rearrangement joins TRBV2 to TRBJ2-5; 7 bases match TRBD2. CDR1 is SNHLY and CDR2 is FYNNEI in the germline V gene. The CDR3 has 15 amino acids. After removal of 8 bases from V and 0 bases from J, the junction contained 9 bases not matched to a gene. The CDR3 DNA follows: TGTGCCAGCTCACTAGCGCCCGGGTACCAAGAGACCCAGTACTTC. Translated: CASSLAPGYQETQYF.

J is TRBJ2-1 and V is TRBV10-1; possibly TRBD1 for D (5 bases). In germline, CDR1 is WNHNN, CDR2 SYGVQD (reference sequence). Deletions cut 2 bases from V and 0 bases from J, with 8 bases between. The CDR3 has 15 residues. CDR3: CASSEGASSYNEQFF. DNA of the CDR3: TGCGCCAGCAGTGAGGGGGCCAGCTCCTACAATGAGCAGTTCTTC.

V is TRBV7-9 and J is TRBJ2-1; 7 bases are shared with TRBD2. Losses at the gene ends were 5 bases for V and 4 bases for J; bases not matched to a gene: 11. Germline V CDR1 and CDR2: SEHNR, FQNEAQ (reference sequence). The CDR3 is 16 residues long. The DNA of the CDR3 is TGTGCCAGCAGCGTCCGAGGGCTAGCGGTGTACAATGAGCAGTTCTTC. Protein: CASSVRGLAVYNEQFF.

CDR3 nucleotide sequence: TGTGCCAGCAGTTTATCCCCCGGGACAGGGACCACCGGGGAGCTGTTTTTT. Amino acid sequence: CASSLSPGTGTTGELFF. This chain connects TRBV27 to TRBJ2-2; 9 nucleotides line up with TRBD1. The ends lost 0 bases at V and 4 bases at J; junction bases unmatched: 6. Germline values: CDR1 MNHEY, CDR2 SMNVEV (reference sequence). This CDR3 region has 17 residues.

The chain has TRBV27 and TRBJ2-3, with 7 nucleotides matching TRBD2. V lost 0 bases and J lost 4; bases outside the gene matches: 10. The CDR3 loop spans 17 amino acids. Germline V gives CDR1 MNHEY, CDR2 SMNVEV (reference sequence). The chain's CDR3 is CASSLSKRGGRSDTQYF. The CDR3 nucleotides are TGTGCCAGCAGTTTATCGAAGAGAGGCGGGAGATCAGATACGCAGTATTTT.

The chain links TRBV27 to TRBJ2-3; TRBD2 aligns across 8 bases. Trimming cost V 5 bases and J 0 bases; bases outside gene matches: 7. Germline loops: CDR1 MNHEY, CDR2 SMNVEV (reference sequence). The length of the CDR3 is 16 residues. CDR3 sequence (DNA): TGTGCCAGCAGTGCAAGCGGGGGAACTAGCACAGATACGCAGTATTTT. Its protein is CASSASGGTSTDTQYF.

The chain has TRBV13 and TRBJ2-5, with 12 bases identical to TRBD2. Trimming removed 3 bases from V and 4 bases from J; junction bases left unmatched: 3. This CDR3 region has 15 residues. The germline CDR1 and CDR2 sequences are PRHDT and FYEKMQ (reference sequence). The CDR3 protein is CASSFGLAGRETQYF. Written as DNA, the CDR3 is TGTGCCAGCAGCTTTGGACTAGCGGGAAGAGAGACCCAGTACTTC.

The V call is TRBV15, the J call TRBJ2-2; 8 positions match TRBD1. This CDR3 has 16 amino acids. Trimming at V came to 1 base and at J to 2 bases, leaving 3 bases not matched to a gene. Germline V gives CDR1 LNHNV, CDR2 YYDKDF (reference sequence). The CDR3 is CATSRVGQGNTGELFF. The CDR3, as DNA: TGTGCCACCAGCAGAGTTGGACAGGGAAACACCGGGGAGCTGTTTTTT.

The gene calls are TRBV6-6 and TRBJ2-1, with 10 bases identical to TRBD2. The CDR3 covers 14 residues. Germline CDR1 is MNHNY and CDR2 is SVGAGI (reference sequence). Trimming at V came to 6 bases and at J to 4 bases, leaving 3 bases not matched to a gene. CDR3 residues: CASRLAGDYNEQFF. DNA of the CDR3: TGTGCCAGCAGGCTAGCGGGAGATTACAATGAGCAGTTCTTC.

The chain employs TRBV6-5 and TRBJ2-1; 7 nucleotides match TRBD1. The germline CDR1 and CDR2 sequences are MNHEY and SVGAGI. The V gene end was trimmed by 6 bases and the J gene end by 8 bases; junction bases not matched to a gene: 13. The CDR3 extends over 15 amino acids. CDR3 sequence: CASSLRAGGRYEQFF. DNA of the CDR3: TGTGCCAGCAGCCTCCGGGCAGGGGGTCGGTATGAGCAGTTCTTC.

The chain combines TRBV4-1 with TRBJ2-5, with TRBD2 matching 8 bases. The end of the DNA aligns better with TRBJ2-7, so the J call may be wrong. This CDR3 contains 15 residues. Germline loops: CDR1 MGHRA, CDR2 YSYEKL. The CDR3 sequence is CASSQDPGGLYEQYF. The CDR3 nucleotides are TGCGCCAGCAGCCAAGACCCGGGAGGGCTATACGAGCAGTACTTC.